This TCR beta chain comes out of a study of identical twins. TCRdb passed the 5' RACE reads through MiXCR, listing each CDR3 protein once. Of 600,000 to 700,000 distinct CDR3 sequences listed, approximately 21% are singletons. Losses at the gene ends were 5 bases for V and 6 bases for J; bases not matched to a gene: 15. The CDR3 consists of 16 residues. Germline V gene data show CDR1 as SEHNR and CDR2 as FQNEAQ (reference sequence). The sample was also reused in another study, on T cells expressing NK-cell markers.

The V gene is TRBV7-9, the J gene TRBJ2-7; 8 bases are a match to TRBD2. Specimen: PBMCs. This clonotype was obtained from a woman aged 18-29 years in good health. The CDR3 protein is CASSRIQGGRMAEQYF. The CDR3 DNA is TGTGCCAGCAGCCGTATCCAGGGCGGGAGGATGGCCGAGCAGTACTTC.